This T cell receptor beta chain is drawn from a study of cytomegalovirus exposure and HLA in healthy donors. In the PCR, 60 Vbeta and 13 Jbeta primers were used. Profiling relied on immunoSEQ multiplex PCR, and the TCRdb table lists in-frame clones only, not all of them. This sample has some 110,000 clones, with 81% found just once. With regard to this clone: Its specificity is not known.

General study results and limits: Later analysis suggested most CMV-associated TCR beta chains were HLA-restricted. An ancestry cluster, one associated with Asian ancestry, reportedly showed fewer N-insertions than the roughly 700-donor mean in a later analysis.

CDR1 and CDR2 from the germline V gene are KGHSY and FQNENV. This CDR3 has 18 residues. V was pared by 0 bases and J by 6 bases, with 23 bases between. This clonotype originated in a woman between 25 and 40 years old in good health and CMV-seronegative. The rearrangement uses TRBV16 and TRBJ1-2; tentative D call: TRBD1 (5 bases). Sequenced material: PBMCs. The CDR3 DNA sequence: TGTGCCAGCAGCCAATCGTCTTTGGGAGGGACGGACAAACATGGCTACACCTTC. It codes for CASSQSSLGGTDKHGYTF.